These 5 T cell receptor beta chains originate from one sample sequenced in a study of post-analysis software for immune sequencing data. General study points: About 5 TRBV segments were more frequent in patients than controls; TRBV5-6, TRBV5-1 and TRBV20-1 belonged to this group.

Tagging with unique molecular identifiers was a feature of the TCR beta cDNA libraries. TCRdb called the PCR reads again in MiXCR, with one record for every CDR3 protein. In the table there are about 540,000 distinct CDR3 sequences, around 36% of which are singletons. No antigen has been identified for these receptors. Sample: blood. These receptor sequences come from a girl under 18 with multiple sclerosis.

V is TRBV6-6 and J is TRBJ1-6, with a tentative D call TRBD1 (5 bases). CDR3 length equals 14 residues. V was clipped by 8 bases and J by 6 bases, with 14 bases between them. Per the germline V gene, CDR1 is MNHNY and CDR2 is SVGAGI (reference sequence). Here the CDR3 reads CASRGQGINSPLHF. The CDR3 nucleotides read TGTGCCAGCCGTGGACAAGGGATTAATTCACCCCTCCACTTT.

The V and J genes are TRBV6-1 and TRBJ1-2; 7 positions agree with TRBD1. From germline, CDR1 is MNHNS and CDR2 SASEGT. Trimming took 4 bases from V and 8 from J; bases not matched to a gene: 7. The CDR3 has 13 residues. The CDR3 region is CASSVRQGSGYTF. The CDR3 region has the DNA TGTGCCAGCAGTGTAAGACAGGGTTCCGGCTACACCTTC.

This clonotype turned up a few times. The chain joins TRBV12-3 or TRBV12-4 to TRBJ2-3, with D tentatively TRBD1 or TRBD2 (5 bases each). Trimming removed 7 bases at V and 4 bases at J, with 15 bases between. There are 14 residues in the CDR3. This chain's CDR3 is CASIPGPRPDTQYF. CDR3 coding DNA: TGTGCCAGCATCCCGGGACCGCGCCCAGATACGCAGTATTTT.

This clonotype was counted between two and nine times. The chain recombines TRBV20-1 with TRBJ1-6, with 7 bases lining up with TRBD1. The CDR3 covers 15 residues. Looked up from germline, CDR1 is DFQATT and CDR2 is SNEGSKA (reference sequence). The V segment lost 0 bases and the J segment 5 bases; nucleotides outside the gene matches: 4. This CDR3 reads CSARDPGTDNSPLHF. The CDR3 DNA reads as TGCAGTGCTAGAGACCCCGGGACAGATAATTCACCCCTCCACTTT.

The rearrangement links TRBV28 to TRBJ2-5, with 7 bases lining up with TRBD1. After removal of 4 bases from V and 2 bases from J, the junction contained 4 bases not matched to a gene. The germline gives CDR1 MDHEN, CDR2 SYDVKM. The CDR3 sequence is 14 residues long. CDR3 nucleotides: TGTGCCAGCAGTTCGGACAGGCGTCAAGAGACCCAGTACTTC. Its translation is CASSSDRRQETQYF. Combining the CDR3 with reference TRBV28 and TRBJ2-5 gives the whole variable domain DVKVTQSSRYLVKRTGEKVFLECVQDMDHENMFWYRQDPGLGLRLIYFSYDVKMKEKGDIPEGYSVSREKKERFSLILESASTNQTSMYLCASSSDRRQETQYFGPGTRLLVL.